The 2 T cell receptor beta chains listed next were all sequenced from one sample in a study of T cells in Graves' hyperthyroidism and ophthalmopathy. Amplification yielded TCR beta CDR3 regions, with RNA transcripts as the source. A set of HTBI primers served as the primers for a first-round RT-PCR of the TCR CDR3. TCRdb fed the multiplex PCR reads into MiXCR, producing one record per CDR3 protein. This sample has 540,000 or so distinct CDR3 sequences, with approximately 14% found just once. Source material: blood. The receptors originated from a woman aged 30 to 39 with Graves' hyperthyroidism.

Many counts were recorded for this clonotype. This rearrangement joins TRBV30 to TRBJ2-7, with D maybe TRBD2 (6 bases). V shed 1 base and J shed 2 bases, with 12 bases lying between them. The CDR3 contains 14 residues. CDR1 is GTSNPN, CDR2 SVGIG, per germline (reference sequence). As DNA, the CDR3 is TGTGCCTGGAGTGCTGGGGGAGGCACCTACGAGCAGTACTTC. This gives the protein CAWSAGGGTYEQYF.

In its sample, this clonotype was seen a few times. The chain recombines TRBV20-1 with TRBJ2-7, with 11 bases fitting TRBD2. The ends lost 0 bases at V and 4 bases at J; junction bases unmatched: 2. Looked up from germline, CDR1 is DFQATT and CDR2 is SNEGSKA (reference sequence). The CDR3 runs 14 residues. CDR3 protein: CSARDPSGRYEQYF. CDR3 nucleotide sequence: TGCAGTGCTAGAGATCCTAGCGGGAGGTACGAGCAGTACTTC.